One and the same sample provided the 3 T cell receptor beta chains below, sequenced in a study of T-cell memory formation after mild COVID-19. Each CDR3 protein gets one entry after TCRdb re-called the 5' RACE reads with MiXCR. The sample lists a few hundred thousand distinct CDR3 sequences, 20% to 25% occurring once. Sequenced: PBMCs or a T cell subset sorted from them (not recorded which). The origin of the receptors is a man aged 18 to 29 who had mild COVID-19 (a few samples of this study predate the infection). Cell type and time point are not known.

This clonotype turned up a few times. The CDR3 protein is CSARAGGLGNQPQHF. In nucleotides, the CDR3 is TGCAGTGCTAGAGCTGGGGGGCTTGGCAATCAGCCCCAGCATTTT. V usage is TRBV20-1 and J usage is TRBJ1-5; tentatively, D is TRBD1 (6 bases). Looked up from germline, CDR1 is DFQATT and CDR2 is SNEGSKA (reference sequence). Trimming removed 1 base from V and 2 bases from J, with 12 bases in between. This CDR3 comprises 15 residues.

This clonotype was observed a few times. J is TRBJ2-7 and V is TRBV4-1; tentatively, D is TRBD2 (5 bases). V was clipped by 0 bases and J by 0 bases, with 9 bases between them. CDR1 and CDR2 (germline): MGHRA, YSYEKL. The CDR3 is made up of 15 amino acids. CDR3 in amino acids: CASSQDRESSYEQYV. In DNA, the CDR3 is TGCGCCAGCAGCCAAGACCGGGAAAGCTCCTACGAGCAGTACGTC.

DNA of the CDR3: TGCGCCAGCAGCCAAGAGGCGGGGCGTGAGCAGTTCTTC. As protein: CASSQEAGREQFF. The chain links TRBV4-3 to TRBJ2-1; perhaps TRBD2 as D (6 bases). V lost 0 bases and J 9 bases, leaving 9 bases between the germline ends. Germline values: CDR1 LGHNA, CDR2 YSLEER. This CDR3 has 13 residues.